A single sample gave rise to the 14 T cell receptor beta chains below, sequenced in a study of blood T cell repertoires in COVID-19. Sequencing was performed with immunoSEQ multiplex PCR; in TCRdb, only in-frame clones are kept and a portion is missing. Of under 200,000 clones listed, about four fifths were seen once; the top ten hold roughly 13%. Source material: peripheral blood. Receptors were obtained from a man aged 18 to 29 with active or convalescent COVID-19.

The gene calls are TRBV19 and TRBJ1-1; D is unresolved. Germline V lookup: CDR1 LNHDA, CDR2 SQIVND (reference sequence). V was cut by 3 bases and J by 0 bases, with 11 bases left in between. This CDR3 spans 15 amino acids. The CDR3 loop reads CASSIHNSLNTEAFF. The CDR3, as DNA: TGTGCCAGTAGTATCCATAACAGTTTGAACACTGAAGCTTTCTTT.

The chain is built from TRBV9 and TRBJ1-6; perhaps TRBD1 as D (5 bases). The CDR3 totals 20 residues. CDR1 is SGDLS, CDR2 YYNGEE, per germline. The V and J ends lost 3 bases and 0 bases respectively, with 22 bases between them. The CDR3 coding sequence is TGTGCCAGCAGCGCCCCCGGGGGGGGATTAGATAGCTCCTATAATTCACCCCTCCACTTT. The encoded protein is CASSAPGGGLDSSYNSPLHF.

The chain employs TRBV7-2 and TRBJ2-5, with 7 nucleotides matching TRBD1. The germline gives CDR1 SGHTA, CDR2 FQGNSA. J was trimmed by 1 base and V by 5 bases; bases with no gene match: 4. This CDR3 comprises 14 residues. CDR3 bases: TGTGCCAGCAGCCCCGGGACAGCCCAAGAGACCCAGTACTTC. Protein product: CASSPGTAQETQYF.

The chain employs TRBV5-1 and TRBJ2-3, with TRBD2 matching over 11 bases. The CDR3 has 17 residues. Germline CDR1 SGHRS, CDR2 YFSETQ. Trimming at V came to 2 bases and at J to 0 bases, leaving 5 bases not matched to a gene. CDR3 amino acids: CASSLRTSGGSTDTQYF. The DNA of the CDR3 is TGCGCCAGCAGCTTAAGAACTAGCGGGGGTAGCACAGATACGCAGTATTTT. Based on the CDR3 plus reference TRBV5-1 and TRBJ2-3, the full variable domain is KAGVTQTPRYLIKTRGQQVTLSCSPISGHRSVSWYQQTPGQGLQFLFEYFSETQRNKGNFPGRFSGRQFSNSRSEMNVSTLELGDSALYLCASSLRTSGGSTDTQYFGPGTRLTVL.

The chain employs TRBV5-1 and TRBJ2-1; TRBD1 agrees at 7 bases. Per germline, CDR1 SGHRS and CDR2 YFSETQ. This CDR3 is 16 amino acids long. V lost 2 bases to trimming and J lost 8 bases; unmatched junction nucleotides: 13. The CDR3 DNA is TGCGCCAGCAGCTTCGGGGCGGACAGGTTGGTGGATGAGCAGTTCTTC. Its protein is CASSFGADRLVDEQFF. Complete variable domain (other parts from reference TRBV5-1 and TRBJ2-1): KAGVTQTPRYLIKTRGQQVTLSCSPISGHRSVSWYQQTPGQGLQFLFEYFSETQRNKGNFPGRFSGRQFSNSRSEMNVSTLELGDSALYLCASSFGADRLVDEQFFGPGTRLTVL.

The V and J genes are TRBV19 and TRBJ2-7; TRBD2 matches 7 bases. CDR1 is LNHDA and CDR2 is SQIVND in the germline V gene (reference sequence). V gave up 8 bases and J gave up 2 bases; unmatched junction bases: 9. The CDR3 has 14 residues. The CDR3 is CASSRGRWPYEQYF. As DNA, the CDR3 is TGTGCCAGTTCGCGCGGGAGATGGCCCTACGAGCAGTACTTC.

This chain links TRBV12-2 with TRBJ2-7; the DNA was not used to check the table's D call, TRBD1. TRBV12-2 is listed as a pseudogene. This CDR3 has 14 amino acids. The CDR3 protein is CASRKKGVTYEQYF. CDR3 nucleotide sequence: TGTGCAAGTCGCAAAAAGGGGGTGACCTACGAGCAGTACTTC.

This clone was picked up one time. V is TRBV15 and J is TRBJ2-1; 9 positions agree with TRBD2. CDR3 length: 16 residues. Germline V gene data show CDR1 as LNHNV and CDR2 as YYDKDF (reference sequence). Unmatched junction bases numbered 3, after V lost 1 base and J lost 2 bases. For the CDR3, the DNA is TGTGCCACCAGCAGAGTACTAGCGGGTGCCTACAATGAGCAGTTCTTC. It specifies CATSRVLAGAYNEQFF.

V gene TRBV18 combines with J gene TRBJ2-1; TRBD2 aligns across 13 bases. CDR1 and CDR2 from the germline V gene are KGHSH and LQKENI. This CDR3 has 17 amino acids. V lost 4 bases, J lost 8 bases, and 11 bases stayed unmatched. The CDR3 spells CASSLTGGLAGIDEQFF. CDR3 nucleotides: TGTGCCAGCTCACTGACGGGGGGACTAGCGGGAATCGATGAGCAGTTCTTC.

This clone appeared a single time. This chain links TRBV19 with TRBJ1-2, with 7 positions matching TRBD1. The V segment lost 5 bases and the J segment 3 bases; nucleotides outside the gene matches: 6. This CDR3 has 14 amino acids. Germline lookup yields CDR1 LNHDA and CDR2 SQIVND (reference sequence). CDR3 sequence: CASSLGQDYYGYTF. In nucleotides, the CDR3 is TGTGCCAGTAGTTTAGGACAGGATTACTATGGCTACACCTTC. The whole variable domain, remainder taken from reference TRBV19 and TRBJ1-2, is DGGITQSPKYLFRKEGQNVTLSCEQNLNHDAMYWYRQDPGQGLRLIYYSQIVNDFQKGDIAEGYSVSREKKESFPLTVTSAQKNPTAFYLCASSLGQDYYGYTFGSGTRLTVV.

This clone was detected a few times. The V gene is TRBV2, the J gene TRBJ1-4, with D maybe TRBD1 (5 bases). This CDR3 is built from 15 residues. V was pared by 2 bases and J by 8 bases, with 15 bases between. Germline CDR1 SNHLY, CDR2 FYNNEI. CDR3 in amino acids: CASSERGLQWEKLFF. The DNA for the CDR3 is TGTGCCAGCAGTGAAAGGGGATTACAGTGGGAAAAACTGTTTTTT.

The chain recombines TRBV5-6 with TRBJ2-3; a weak D match, TRBD2 (6 bases). The CDR3 spans 14 residues. V lost 0 bases and J 11 bases, leaving 16 bases between the germline ends. Germline CDR1 and CDR2: SGHDT and YYEEEE. CDR3 protein: CASSLVRDLGGQYF. CDR3 coding DNA: TGTGCCAGCAGCTTGGTAAGAGACCTCGGGGGGCAGTATTTT.

This clone came up once. V and J are TRBV21-1 and TRBJ1-5; the table's TRBD1 call for D was not verified on the DNA. TRBV21-1 is deemed a pseudogene. This CDR3 has 15 residues. The CDR3 DNA sequence: TGTGCCAGCAGCAAAGGGCAGGGGCGGAATCAGCCCCAGCATTTT. It codes for CASSKGQGRNQPQHF.

The chain couples TRBV3-1 (or the pseudogene TRBV3-2) to TRBJ2-7, with TRBD1 as a possible D gene (7 bases). Trimming cost V 5 bases and J 6 bases, with 17 bases left between them. The V gene's germline CDR1 is LGHDT and CDR2 YNNKEL (reference sequence). The CDR3 runs to 14 residues. The CDR3 bases are TGTGCCAGCAGCTACGACAGGGTGCGGGGCGAGCAGTACTTC. This gives the protein CASSYDRVRGEQYF.